These 27 T cell receptor beta chains came from one sample sequenced in a study of blood T cell repertoires in COVID-19. Produced via immunoSEQ multiplex PCR; TCRdb's table is partial and in-frame only. This table has about 110,000 clones, about four fifths appearing once. The sequenced sample consisted of peripheral blood. These receptors came from a man between 65 and 80 years old with acute or convalescent COVID-19.

The rearrangement links TRBV5-8 to TRBJ2-3; 9 bases agree with TRBD2. The CDR3 spans 16 residues. V was clipped by 0 bases and J by 4 bases; unmatched bases: 6. In germline, CDR1 is SGHTS, CDR2 YDEGEE. CDR3 sequence (DNA): TGTGCCAGCAGCTTGGGGCTAGCGGGGAGGGCAGATACGCAGTATTTT. It translates to CASSLGLAGRADTQYF.

The chain has TRBV5-6 and TRBJ1-1, with D maybe TRBD1 (6 bases). From germline, CDR1 is SGHDT and CDR2 YYEEEE. This CDR3 has 15 amino acids. V was cut by 6 bases and J by 5 bases, with 20 bases left in between. CDR3 bases: TGTGCCAGCAACCTACAGGGACCGCGGTGGACTGAAGCTTTCTTT. The encoded protein is CASNLQGPRWTEAFF.

This chain connects TRBV10-3 to TRBJ1-4; 7 positions agree with TRBD1. The germline V gene encodes CDR1 ENHRY and CDR2 SYGVKD. This CDR3 contains 15 residues. V gave up 0 bases and J gave up 5 bases; unmatched junction bases: 3. The CDR3 DNA is TGTGCCATCAGTGAGTCGGGACAGCAAAATGAAAAACTGTTTTTT. Amino acid sequence: CAISESGQQNEKLFF.

The chain links TRBV9 to TRBJ2-5; 8 nucleotides line up with TRBD1. V lost 4 bases to trimming and J lost 1 base; unmatched junction nucleotides: 3. In germline, CDR1 is SGDLS, CDR2 YYNGEE. This CDR3 is built from 14 residues. The CDR3: CASSSGQVQETQYF. As DNA, the CDR3 is TGTGCCAGCAGCTCGGGACAGGTCCAAGAGACCCAGTACTTC.

This clone was picked up a small number of times. This rearrangement joins TRBV7-6 to TRBJ1-5, with D possibly matching TRBD1 (5 bases). CDR1 SGHVS and CDR2 FNYEAQ come from the germline V gene. V was trimmed by 7 bases and J by 2 bases, leaving 15 bases between them. This CDR3 is 15 amino acids long. The CDR3 coding sequence is TGTGCCAGCATTCCCGGGGGGGTGGGCAATCAGCCCCAGCATTTT. Translated: CASIPGGVGNQPQHF.

The chain is built from TRBV7-9 and TRBJ2-3; D unresolved. From germline, CDR1 is SEHNR and CDR2 FQNEAQ (reference sequence). Between the trimmed V and J ends, which lost 0 bases and 5 bases, there was a span of 9 bases. CDR3 length: 14 residues. Here the CDR3 reads CASSLARPRDTQYF. The CDR3 DNA follows: TGTGCCAGCAGCTTAGCGCGTCCGCGAGATACGCAGTATTTT.

CDR3 sequence (DNA): TGCGCCAGCAGCTTTGCTAGCGGGGCCTACGAGCAGTACTTC. This sequence encodes CASSFASGAYEQYF. The chain is built from TRBV5-1 and TRBJ2-7; 9 bases are shared with TRBD2. The length of the CDR3 is 14 residues. CDR1 and CDR2 from the germline V gene are SGHRS and YFSETQ. The V gene end was trimmed by 2 bases and the J gene end by 2 bases; junction bases not matched to a gene: 2.

This rearrangement joins TRBV9 to TRBJ2-5, with TRBD1 identical over 9 bases. The CDR3 is 14 residues long. Germline loops: CDR1 SGDLS, CDR2 YYNGEE. V was pared by 3 bases and J by 6 bases, with 6 bases of the junction left unmatched. The CDR3 region has the DNA TGTGCCAGCAGCGCGGGACAGGGTGGGAAGACCCAGTACTTC. This sequence encodes CASSAGQGGKTQYF.

CDR3 sequence (DNA): TGCAGTGCTAGTACGGGGGGAGGGGAGACCCAGTACTTC. Protein: CSASTGGGETQYF. The chain recombines TRBV20-1 with TRBJ2-5, with 7 nucleotides matching TRBD2. Germline V CDR1 and CDR2: DFQATT, SNEGSKA (reference sequence). With 3 bases clipped from V and 5 bases from J, the junction kept 6 bases outside the gene matches. This CDR3 is built from 13 residues.

This clone has just a few counts. The chain links TRBV12-5 to TRBJ2-1; 7 positions match TRBD2. This CDR3 comprises 16 residues. V lost 3 bases and J lost 4; bases outside the gene matches: 9. The V gene's germline CDR1 is LGHNT and CDR2 FRNRAP. CDR3 loop: CASGLIPGRVYNEQFF. DNA for the CDR3: TGTGCTAGTGGTTTAATCCCGGGGAGGGTTTACAATGAGCAGTTCTTC.

This chain joins TRBV2 and TRBJ1-2; TRBD1 matches 8 bases. CDR1 and CDR2 from the germline V gene are SNHLY and FYNNEI. The V and J ends lost 5 bases and 6 bases, in that order; junction bases with no gene match: 8. This CDR3 comprises 14 residues. The CDR3 reads CASSLTGAENGYTF. The DNA of the CDR3 is TGTGCCAGCAGTTTGACAGGGGCCGAGAATGGCTACACCTTC.

The CDR3 sequence is CASSPLPSGLTGGGHGEAFF. The CDR3 region has the DNA TGTGCCAGCAGCCCACTCCCCAGTGGCTTGACAGGGGGAGGACATGGTGAAGCTTTCTTT. V and J are TRBV6-6 and TRBJ1-1, with 9 bases matching TRBD1. CDR1 is MNHNY, CDR2 SVGAGI, per germline (reference sequence). V shed 6 bases and J 7 bases; nucleotides not matched to a gene: 27. This CDR3 spans 20 amino acids.

The chain links TRBV7-2 to TRBJ2-3; D uncertain. Per germline, CDR1 SGHTA and CDR2 FQGNSA. This CDR3 contains 13 residues. Trimming took 3 bases from V and 4 from J, leaving 8 bases between them. This CDR3 is CASSFQAPDTQYF. The CDR3 DNA sequence: TGTGCCAGCAGCTTCCAGGCACCAGATACGCAGTATTTT.

The CDR3 reads CASSEVGGGTGNTIYF. The CDR3 DNA is TGTGCCAGCAGTGAAGTGGGAGGGGGGACTGGAAACACCATATATTTT. The chain has TRBV6-1 and TRBJ1-3, with a possible D match to TRBD1 (6 bases). V was clipped by 1 base and J by 2 bases, with 12 bases between them. CDR1 is MNHNS, CDR2 SASEGT, per germline. The CDR3 length is 16 residues.

The V and J genes are TRBV7-9 and TRBJ1-2; possibly TRBD1 for D (6 bases). Trimming took 2 bases from V and 8 from J, leaving 15 bases between them. Germline V gives CDR1 SEHNR, CDR2 FQNEAQ (reference sequence). The CDR3 is made up of 14 amino acids. Here the CDR3 reads CASSLTGTPEGYTF. In DNA, the CDR3 is TGTGCCAGCAGCTTAACAGGGACCCCGGAGGGCTACACCTTC.

The V and J genes are TRBV3-1 (or the pseudogene TRBV3-2) and TRBJ2-2, with TRBD2 matching over 15 bases. The CDR3 consists of 18 residues. V lost 5 bases and J lost 4; bases outside the gene matches: 8. The germline CDR1 and CDR2 sequences are LGHDT and YNNKEL (reference sequence). CDR3 sequence reads: CASSFGLAGGRSTGELFF. DNA of the CDR3: TGTGCCAGCAGCTTCGGACTAGCGGGGGGGCGTAGCACCGGGGAGCTGTTTTTT.

The rearrangement links TRBV5-1 to TRBJ2-1, with TRBD2 matching over 8 bases. Germline values: CDR1 SGHRS, CDR2 YFSETQ. V dropped 4 bases and J dropped 3; count of bases not matched to a gene: 6. The CDR3 runs to 15 residues. The CDR3 nucleotides read TGCGCCAGCAGCCCCATAGCGGGAAACTACAATGAGCAGTTCTTC. As protein: CASSPIAGNYNEQFF.

In its sample, this clone was seen once. This sequence joins TRBV5-1 and TRBJ2-5, with 12 bases identical to TRBD2. The CDR3 contains 15 residues. Germline V gene lookup returns CDR1 SGHRS and CDR2 YFSETQ. V lost 4 bases, J lost 9 bases, and 10 bases stayed unmatched. CDR3 in amino acids: CASSDGTSGSGAQYF. CDR3 sequence (DNA): TGCGCCAGCAGCGATGGGACTAGCGGGTCGGGGGCCCAGTACTTC.

The CDR3 is CATSRVGAGGLNTGELFF. CDR3 nucleotide sequence: TGTGCCACCAGCAGAGTTGGAGCGGGGGGCCTGAACACCGGGGAGCTGTTTTTT. The chain uses TRBV15 and TRBJ2-2, with TRBD2 matching over 9 bases. The germline V gene has CDR1 LNHNV and CDR2 YYDKDF (reference sequence). V lost 1 base to trimming and J lost 1 base; unmatched junction nucleotides: 7. The CDR3 runs to 18 residues.

This sequence joins TRBV11-2 and TRBJ2-7, with 8 positions matching TRBD1. Trimming took 6 bases from V and 2 from J; bases not matched to a gene: 9. The CDR3 extends over 15 amino acids. Germline loops: CDR1 SGHAT, CDR2 FQNNGV. Here the CDR3 reads CASRVDRGATYEQYF. CDR3 nucleotides: TGTGCCAGCAGGGTAGACAGGGGTGCTACCTACGAGCAGTACTTC.

The J gene is TRBJ2-3, the V gene TRBV15, with D perhaps TRBD2 (5 bases). Trimming pared 6 bases from V and 0 bases from J, leaving 19 bases between. This CDR3 has 17 amino acids. Germline-derived CDR1 and CDR2 are LNHNV and YYDKDF (reference sequence). The CDR3 loop reads CATSKRTDSLSTDTQYF. The CDR3 DNA reads as TGTGCCACCAGTAAGAGGACGGACTCCCTTAGCACAGATACGCAGTATTTT.

V usage is TRBV7-3 and J usage is TRBJ1-6, with D unresolved. The CDR3 length is 14 residues. The germline V gene encodes CDR1 SGHTA and CDR2 FQGTGA. V gave up 4 bases and J gave up 10 bases, with 14 bases separating them. CDR3 nucleotide sequence: TGTGCCAGCAGCTCCTCGGCCTGGAGGTCACCCCTCCACTTT. This gives the protein CASSSSAWRSPLHF.

This clone was detected once. This sequence joins TRBV6-5 and TRBJ2-1, with 7 bases matching TRBD2. Germline V lookup: CDR1 MNHEY, CDR2 SVGAGI. The trim removed 2 bases at V and 2 bases at J, leaving 3 bases unmatched. The CDR3 is 15 residues long. The CDR3 is CASSYGGGTYNEQFF. The CDR3 bases are TGTGCCAGCAGTTACGGGGGGGGAACCTACAATGAGCAGTTCTTC.

This clone was counted a few times. V and J are TRBV6-2 or TRBV6-3 and TRBJ1-2; TRBD1 is a possible D gene (6 bases). The V gene lost 5 bases and the J gene lost 8 bases, with 12 bases spanning the gap. There are 12 residues in the CDR3. The germline gives CDR1 MNHEY, CDR2 SVGEGT. DNA of the CDR3: TGTGCCAGCAGTCCCACAGGGTTGGGCTACACCTTC. Translated: CASSPTGLGYTF.

This clone was detected only a few times. The rearrangement joins TRBV9 to TRBJ2-5; TRBD1 might be the D (6 bases). V was clipped by 2 bases and J by 5 bases, with 13 bases between them. This CDR3 comprises 14 residues. CDR1 is SGDLS, CDR2 YYNGEE, per germline. The CDR3 spells CASSVSQGAETQYF. The CDR3 DNA reads as TGTGCCAGCAGCGTTTCACAGGGAGCTGAGACCCAGTACTTC.

J is TRBJ2-5 and V is TRBV10-1; the D gene is possibly TRBD2 (5 bases). Trimming cost V 0 bases and J 5 bases, with 22 bases left between them. The CDR3 runs to 18 residues. Looked up from germline, CDR1 is WNHNN and CDR2 is SYGVQD (reference sequence). The CDR3 DNA sequence: TGCGCCAGCAGTGAGTCAGGTGAGGTGGACCCCCCGGGGGAGACCCAGTACTTC. It specifies CASSESGEVDPPGETQYF.

The chain uses TRBV7-9 and TRBJ2-2, with 8 bases matching TRBD1. Germline CDR1 reads SEHNR; CDR2 reads FQNEAQ (reference sequence). V was clipped by 5 bases and J by 6 bases; unmatched bases: 14. This CDR3 spans 17 amino acids. The CDR3 sequence: CASSPTSGQGVAGELFF. For the CDR3, the DNA is TGTGCCAGCAGCCCCACCTCCGGACAGGGAGTTGCCGGGGAGCTGTTTTTT.